Detailed here is one T cell receptor beta chain. Its antigen is not known. The same CDR3 is also encoded by other DNA sequences in this sample. The data were obtained in a study of shared clonotypes between healthy human individuals. CDR3 length: 14 amino acids. The ends lost 1 base at V and 4 bases at J; junction bases unmatched: 1. Germline-derived CDR1 and CDR2 are MDHEN and SYDVKM. Points from the study as a whole: For naive CD4 cells, 4% to 5% of clonotypes were shared across a handful of donors.

Naive CD8 cells comprised CD45RO-negative, CCR7-positively selected cells, excluding terminally differentiated effector memory CD45RA+ cells. Sequencing used immunoSEQ multiplex PCR; TCRdb keeps in-frame clones, though not all of them. The sample lists some 600,000 clones; 95% to 96% were seen once. This clonotype was obtained from a woman aged 25 to 45 in good health. The source material was naive CD8+ T cells sorted from blood. The gene calls are TRBV28 and TRBJ2-7; 10 bases match TRBD1. The CDR3 spells CASSLLGQGYEQYF. CDR3 DNA: TGTGCCAGCAGTTTATTGGGACAGGGGTACGAGCAGTACTTC.